What follows is one T cell receptor beta chain and its context. The target antigen is unknown. The data originate from a study of beta chain features in type 1 diabetes. Whole-study context: Researchers looked at fewer than 120,000,000 sorted cells across all samples.

General study findings and limits: There was a moderate but significant shortening of TCRB CDR3s in all four CD4+ subsets of Type 1 diabetes patients. Any HLA-type effect on TCRB rearrangement remained unresolved here. The naive, central memory and Treg TCRB repertoires of patients appeared to be more similar to one another than those of healthy donors. For type 1 diabetes patients, VDJ junctions showed fewer insertions and more deletions.

In germline, CDR1 is SGHTA, CDR2 FQGNSA. The CDR3 has 14 amino acids. The V end lost 5 bases, the J end lost 4 bases, and 15 bases lay between the germline ends. Every isolated RNA sample was fully reverse transcribed, so sequencing captured expressed TCRB transcripts. TCRdb keeps only in-frame clones here, not all; method: immunoSEQ multiplex PCR. There are hundreds of thousands of clones in the sample; approximately 11% occur only once, and around 0.017% lies in the top ten. The clonotype comes from a man aged 30 to 39 with type 1 diabetes. Sequencing used naive CD4+ T cells from blood. The V gene is TRBV7-2, the J gene TRBJ2-7; maybe TRBD2 (6 bases). The chain's CDR3 is CASSRGLGLYEQYF. CDR3 bases: TGTGCCAGCAGCCGGGGACTGGGGTTATACGAGCAGTACTTC.